The 29 T cell receptor beta chains reported below all come from one sample, sequenced in a study of T cell changes during pregnancy in multiple sclerosis. Assay: immunoSEQ multiplex PCR; the TCRdb copy retains only in-frame clones and omits some. The sample carries 85,000 to 120,000 clones, 91% recorded once. Sequenced here: peripheral blood, sampled before pregnancy. The receptors originated from a female donor with multiple sclerosis, enrolled in a pregnancy study.

The chain is built from TRBV9 and TRBJ2-1, with D possibly being TRBD1 (6 bases). Deletions cut 0 bases from V and 0 bases from J, with 13 bases between. Germline V gene sequence: CDR1 SGDLS, CDR2 YYNGEE. The CDR3 sequence is 17 residues long. DNA of the CDR3: TGTGCCAGCAGCGTAGTAGGGGGTAGGCCCTCCTACAATGAGCAGTTCTTC. Its protein product is CASSVVGGRPSYNEQFF.

The chain recombines TRBV5-6 with TRBJ1-2, with D possibly matching TRBD1 (6 bases). This CDR3 has 13 amino acids. Trimming stripped 3 bases from V and 7 bases from J, with 13 bases between. In germline, CDR1 is SGHDT, CDR2 YYEEEE. The CDR3 region is CASSYQGFGGYTF. The CDR3 DNA reads TGTGCCAGCAGCTACCAGGGGTTCGGTGGCTACACCTTC.

This chain uses TRBV15 with TRBJ1-1; possible D gene TRBD1, 5 bases. Trimming stripped 5 bases from V and 5 bases from J, with 15 bases between. Germline-derived CDR1 and CDR2 are LNHNV and YYDKDF (reference sequence). The CDR3 spans 14 residues. The CDR3 here is CATSAGRVRTEAFF. For the CDR3, the DNA is TGTGCCACCAGCGCCGGCAGGGTCCGAACTGAAGCTTTCTTT.

The genes are TRBV18 and TRBJ2-5; maybe TRBD2 (6 bases). CDR3 length: 13 amino acids. V was trimmed by 0 bases and J by 4 bases, leaving 6 bases between them. Germline loops: CDR1 KGHSH, CDR2 LQKENI. The DNA of the CDR3 is TGTGCCAGCTCACCACCGGAGGGAGAGACCCAGTACTTC. It encodes CASSPPEGETQYF.

The chain employs TRBV5-1 and TRBJ2-5; the match to TRBD1 covers 10 bases. Germline CDR1 and CDR2: SGHRS and YFSETQ. V shed 5 bases and J 4 bases; nucleotides not matched to a gene: 11. The CDR3 is 16 amino acids. For the CDR3, the DNA is TGCGCCAGCAGTGCGACAGGGGGCAGCGTACGAGAGACCCAGTACTTC. Translating gives CASSATGGSVRETQYF.

This sequence joins TRBV6-1 and TRBJ2-3; tentative D call: TRBD2 (5 bases). The ends were cut back, 2 bases at V and 2 bases at J, with 17 bases in the middle. The CDR3 covers 17 residues. The germline gives CDR1 MNHNS, CDR2 SASEGT. The CDR3 is CASSEWYQRSHTDTQYF. The CDR3 DNA reads as TGTGCCAGCAGTGAATGGTACCAGCGGTCCCACACAGATACGCAGTATTTT.

The J gene is TRBJ1-1, the V gene TRBV19, with unresolved D. V lost 3 bases, J lost 3 bases, and 11 bases lay in between. This CDR3 contains 14 residues. CDR1 LNHDA and CDR2 SQIVND come from the germline V gene (reference sequence). Written as DNA, the CDR3 is TGTGCCAGTAGTATGCTGAGGAGGGACACTGAAGCTTTCTTT. This gives the protein CASSMLRRDTEAFF.

V is TRBV19 and J is TRBJ2-2; D possibly corresponds to TRBD2 (5 bases). Trimming took off 5 bases at V and 6 bases at J, with 13 bases between the two ends. The CDR3 contains 14 residues. Germline assignment: CDR1 LNHDA and CDR2 SQIVND (reference sequence). The CDR3 nucleotides read TGTGCCAGTAGTCTCCCGGCGGGTTCCGGGGAGCTGTTTTTT. It is translated as CASSLPAGSGELFF.

V and J are TRBV2 and TRBJ2-2; 7 bases match TRBD1. V lost 5 bases, J lost 6 bases, and 6 bases stayed unmatched. CDR1 is SNHLY, CDR2 FYNNEI, per germline. The CDR3 has 14 amino acids. CDR3 bases: TGTGCCAGCAGTCCCCAGGGGGTGCCCGGGGAGCTGTTTTTT. Its translation is CASSPQGVPGELFF.

The chain links TRBV15 to TRBJ2-5; tentatively, D is TRBD1 (6 bases). V lost 3 bases to trimming and J lost 4 bases, with 12 bases between them. The germline gives CDR1 LNHNV, CDR2 YYDKDF (reference sequence). This CDR3 spans 14 amino acids. CDR3 nucleotides: TGTGCCACCAGCAGGCAGGGGCAGGGAGAGACCCAGTACTTC. Translating gives CATSRQGQGETQYF.

V is TRBV6-4 and J is TRBJ2-1; D is perhaps TRBD2 (5 bases). This CDR3 is built from 16 residues. Deletions cut 0 bases from V and 2 bases from J, with 11 bases between. Germline values: CDR1 MRHNA, CDR2 SNTAGT. This CDR3 reads CASSDSNLAAYNEQFF. The CDR3 nucleotides read TGTGCCAGCAGTGACTCGAACCTAGCAGCCTACAATGAGCAGTTCTTC.

The chain links TRBV7-8 to TRBJ2-7, with 10 bases matching TRBD1. Germline CDR1 and CDR2: SGHVS and FQNEAQ. Losses at the gene ends were 5 bases for V and 6 bases for J; bases not matched to a gene: 13. The CDR3 runs to 16 residues. CDR3 residues: CASSPEPGQGISEQYF. Written as DNA, the CDR3 is TGTGCCAGCAGCCCGGAACCGGGACAGGGGATTTCCGAGCAGTACTTC.

The rearrangement links TRBV7-6 to TRBJ2-3, with TRBD2 identical over 11 bases. There are 16 residues in the CDR3. V gave up 5 bases and J gave up 5 bases; unmatched junction bases: 9. Germline CDR1 reads SGHVS; CDR2 reads FNYEAQ. The DNA for the CDR3 is TGTGCCAGCAGCCAGTTACTAGCGGGAGTGGTAGATACGCAGTATTTT. This translates into CASSQLLAGVVDTQYF.

The J gene is TRBJ2-2, the V gene TRBV5-5, with 9 bases fitting TRBD1. The junction had 9 bases not matched to a gene; V was cut back by 1 base and J by 5 bases. The CDR3 contains 17 residues. CDR1 is SGHKS and CDR2 is YYEKEE in the germline V gene (reference sequence). CDR3 coding DNA: TGTGCCAGCAGCTTGAACGACAGGGGGGTGAGAACCGGGGAGCTGTTTTTT. The encoded protein is CASSLNDRGVRTGELFF.

V usage is TRBV15 and J usage is TRBJ1-5, with TRBD1 as a possible D gene (6 bases). The germline gives CDR1 LNHNV, CDR2 YYDKDF (reference sequence). The germline V and J ends were trimmed by 2 bases and 1 base, with 6 bases remaining between them. The CDR3 runs 14 residues. The CDR3: CATSRQGSNQPQHF. Written as DNA, the CDR3 is TGTGCCACCAGCAGACAGGGGAGCAATCAGCCCCAGCATTTT.

J is TRBJ2-5 and V is TRBV10-1, with 14 bases that match TRBD2. V was pared by 8 bases and J by 4 bases, with 0 bases of the junction left unmatched. Germline assignment: CDR1 WNHNN and CDR2 SYGVQD (reference sequence). The CDR3 is 13 amino acids. The CDR3 DNA follows: TGCGCCAGCGGGACTAGCGGGAGAGAGACCCAGTACTTC. This sequence encodes CASGTSGRETQYF.

The chain recombines TRBV7-8 with TRBJ1-4, with D perhaps TRBD1 (6 bases). Germline values: CDR1 SGHVS, CDR2 FQNEAQ. V was trimmed by 5 bases and J by 0 bases, leaving 16 bases between them. The CDR3 length is 17 residues. In DNA, the CDR3 is TGTGCCAGCAGCCGAAAAAGGACAGTTGCAACTAATGAAAAACTGTTTTTT. Encoded protein: CASSRKRTVATNEKLFF.

CDR3 loop: CASSYDRDLSGSPLHF. The CDR3 nucleotides are TGTGCCAGCAGTTACGACAGGGACCTCTCTGGTTCACCCCTCCACTTT. The chain is built from TRBV6-6 and TRBJ1-6, with TRBD1 matching over 7 bases. The CDR3 has 16 amino acids. Germline V gene data show CDR1 as MNHNY and CDR2 as SVGAGI (reference sequence). After removal of 2 bases from V and 9 bases from J, the junction contained 10 bases not matched to a gene.

The chain carries TRBV7-9 and TRBJ2-2; D remains ambiguous. The V and J ends lost 11 bases and 5 bases respectively, with 15 bases between them. The CDR3 is 13 residues long. Germline V CDR1 and CDR2: SEHNR, FQNEAQ (reference sequence). The CDR3: CAGSTSETGELFF. The CDR3 nucleotides are TGTGCCGGGTCCACAAGCGAAACCGGGGAGCTGTTTTTT.

The genes are TRBV19 and TRBJ2-3; the match to TRBD2 covers 8 bases. The V and J ends lost 7 bases and 5 bases, in that order; junction bases with no gene match: 11. From germline, CDR1 is LNHDA and CDR2 SQIVND (reference sequence). There are 15 residues in the CDR3. The CDR3 DNA is TGTGCCAGTACCACCCCCGGACTAGCTCGAGATACGCAGTATTTT. This sequence encodes CASTTPGLARDTQYF. Variable domain in full (rest from reference TRBV19 and TRBJ2-3): DGGITQSPKYLFRKEGQNVTLSCEQNLNHDAMYWYRQDPGQGLRLIYYSQIVNDFQKGDIAEGYSVSREKKESFPLTVTSAQKNPTAFYLCASTTPGLARDTQYFGPGTRLTVL.

The V and J genes are TRBV5-1 and TRBJ1-6, with D possibly TRBD1 on 5 matching bases. Germline CDR1 and CDR2: SGHRS and YFSETQ. The CDR3 contains 17 residues. The ends were cut back, 4 bases at V and 2 bases at J, with 16 bases in the middle. The CDR3 here is CASSADRAGAYNSPLHF. CDR3 DNA sequence: TGCGCCAGCAGCGCCGACAGAGCGGGGGCCTATAATTCACCCCTCCACTTT.

This chain links TRBV5-8 with TRBJ1-4, with a possible D match to TRBD1 (5 bases). The CDR3 length is 15 residues. Germline CDR1 reads SGHTS; CDR2 reads YDEGEE. V lost 3 bases, J lost 3 bases, and 12 bases lay in between. Written as DNA, the CDR3 is TGTGCCAGCAGCTCCATCCTGGGGCCTAATGAAAAACTGTTTTTT. As protein: CASSSILGPNEKLFF.

V usage is TRBV5-4 and J usage is TRBJ1-1, with 9 positions matching TRBD1. V was clipped by 4 bases and J by 7 bases; unmatched bases: 8. CDR1 SGHNT and CDR2 YYREEE come from the germline V gene (reference sequence). This CDR3 has 14 residues. CDR3 nucleotides: TGTGCCAGCAGCGGGGACAGGGCTGGGGTTGAAGCTTTCTTT. Amino acids: CASSGDRAGVEAFF.

The V and J genes are TRBV30 and TRBJ1-6; 9 bases agree with TRBD1. The CDR3 contains 17 residues. Germline V gene lookup returns CDR1 GTSNPN and CDR2 SVGIG (reference sequence). With 0 bases clipped from V and 7 bases from J, the junction kept 10 bases outside the gene matches. The CDR3 DNA sequence: TGTGCCTGGAGTGTTTTCGTCTCGGGACAGGGAAATTCACCCCTCCACTTT. Its protein is CAWSVFVSGQGNSPLHF.

The chain employs TRBV7-3 and TRBJ2-3; D unresolved. Trimming stripped 4 bases from V and 5 bases from J, with 13 bases between. The germline CDR1 and CDR2 sequences are SGHTA and FQGTGA. This CDR3 region has 14 residues. The CDR3, as DNA: TGTGCCAGCAGCTCCCCCGGAGTCGGAGATACGCAGTATTTT. It specifies CASSSPGVGDTQYF.

V and J are TRBV10-3 and TRBJ1-5, with D possibly TRBD1 on 6 matching bases. Germline V gene lookup returns CDR1 ENHRY and CDR2 SYGVKD. This CDR3 has 15 amino acids. V dropped 0 bases and J dropped 4 bases, with 10 bases sitting between them. The CDR3 loop reads CAISESPGANQPQHF. The CDR3 DNA reads TGTGCCATCAGTGAGTCCCCAGGGGCAAATCAGCCCCAGCATTTT.

This chain connects TRBV27 to TRBJ1-5; D is unresolved. Germline V gives CDR1 MNHEY, CDR2 SMNVEV (reference sequence). V was cut by 0 bases and J by 8 bases, with 11 bases left in between. This CDR3 is 14 amino acids long. The CDR3 region has the DNA TGTGCCAGCAGTTTATCGATGGGGAGGGAGCCCCAGCATTTT. Its protein is CASSLSMGREPQHF.

The rearrangement links TRBV28 to TRBJ2-1; 9 bases fit TRBD2. This CDR3 has 15 amino acids. CDR1 and CDR2 from the germline V gene are MDHEN and SYDVKM. The trim removed 6 bases at V and 6 bases at J, leaving 9 bases unmatched. CDR3 loop: CASSPTQAGGNEQFF. CDR3 sequence (DNA): TGTGCCAGCAGCCCAACCCAAGCGGGAGGCAATGAGCAGTTCTTC.

The V gene is TRBV19, the J gene TRBJ1-5, with TRBD1 as a possible D gene (5 bases). The germline V and J ends were trimmed by 4 bases and 0 bases, with 16 bases remaining between them. This CDR3 has 17 amino acids. CDR1 and CDR2 (germline): LNHDA, SQIVND (reference sequence). CDR3 residues: CASSNPRQGYSNQPQHF. The CDR3 DNA sequence: TGTGCCAGTAGTAACCCTCGCCAGGGCTATAGCAATCAGCCCCAGCATTTT.